Listed here are 24 T cell receptor beta chains from one sample, sequenced in a study of cytomegalovirus exposure and HLA in healthy donors (dated by TCRdb to 2016 to 2017). Receptor libraries were prepared by the immunoSEQ multiplex PCR assay. A mixture of 60 forward primers for TCR Vbeta segments and 13 reverse primers for TCR Jbeta segments was used in the multiplex PCR. Here the immuneACCESS table is served through TCRdb, limited to in-frame sequences with V and J called. Missing clones are a known gap in these copies; in checked studies unresolved V genes cover under half, and the rest lacks a known reason. The sample includes fewer than 200,000 clones, with roughly 74% observed a single time. Together, the top ten hold over 1.5% of the sample. The sample was PBMCs. The receptors derive from a woman younger than 45 in good health and CMV-seronegative.

The chain joins TRBV5-1 to TRBJ2-2; D unclear. The V gene's germline CDR1 is SGHRS and CDR2 YFSETQ. This CDR3 comprises 12 residues. The ends were cut back, 4 bases at V and 10 bases at J, with 11 bases in the middle. For the CDR3, the DNA is TGCGCCAGCAGCCTACAGCCCACGGAGCTGTTTTTT. Protein: CASSLQPTELFF. Full variable domain (rest looked up from reference TRBV5-1 and TRBJ2-2): KAGVTQTPRYLIKTRGQQVTLSCSPISGHRSVSWYQQTPGQGLQFLFEYFSETQRNKGNFPGRFSGRQFSNSRSEMNVSTLELGDSALYLCASSLQPTELFFGEGSRLTVL.

This clone was observed a handful of times. This chain joins TRBV4-1 and TRBJ2-1, with 7 bases identical to TRBD2. Losses at the gene ends were 5 bases for V and 8 bases for J; bases not matched to a gene: 9. This CDR3 is 14 amino acids long. In germline, CDR1 is MGHRA, CDR2 YSYEKL. The CDR3 DNA is TGCGCCAGCAGCTACAGGACTAGTTCGGATGAGCAGTTCTTC. Translation gives CASSYRTSSDEQFF.

This clone was recorded a few times. This rearrangement joins TRBV27 to TRBJ2-7, with a weak D call TRBD2 (5 bases). The V end was cut by 4 bases, the J end by 3 bases, with 10 bases between. Germline V CDR1 and CDR2: MNHEY, SMNVEV (reference sequence). This CDR3 is 13 amino acids long. CDR3 nucleotide sequence: TGTGCCAGCAGTTCAGGACGGGACTACGAGCAGTACTTC. Amino acids: CASSSGRDYEQYF.

This chain connects TRBV6-6 to TRBJ2-7; D is ambiguous. Trimming left V 6 bases short and J 5 bases short, with 8 bases between. This CDR3 spans 11 amino acids. Looked up from germline, CDR1 is MNHNY and CDR2 is SVGAGI (reference sequence). CDR3 amino acids: CASSLTNEQYF. As DNA, the CDR3 is TGTGCCAGCAGCTTAACTAACGAGCAGTACTTC.

This rearrangement joins TRBV5-1 to TRBJ2-3, with 15 positions matching TRBD2. Germline assignment: CDR1 SGHRS and CDR2 YFSETQ. Unmatched junction bases numbered 10, after V lost 6 bases and J lost 2 bases. The CDR3 has 18 amino acids. CDR3 sequence reads: CASTGLAGGSTITDTQYF. CDR3 in DNA: TGCGCCAGCACCGGACTAGCGGGGGGGAGTACCATCACAGATACGCAGTATTTT.

The genes are TRBV6-1 and TRBJ1-6; no firm D call. This CDR3 has 16 residues. The germline gives CDR1 MNHNS, CDR2 SASEGT. Deletions cut 2 bases from V and 9 bases from J, with 17 bases between. CDR3 protein: CASSELSSSVGSPLHF. CDR3 nucleotides: TGTGCCAGCAGTGAACTTTCCTCCTCGGTTGGTTCACCCCTCCACTTT.

The rearrangement links TRBV18 to TRBJ1-2; possibly TRBD1 for D (5 bases). This CDR3 comprises 15 residues. Trimming took 2 bases from V and 3 from J, leaving 13 bases between them. CDR1 and CDR2 from the germline V gene are KGHSH and LQKENI. The CDR3 here is CASSPAQGMDYGYTF. CDR3 nucleotides: TGTGCCAGCTCACCAGCTCAGGGTATGGACTATGGCTACACCTTC.

The chain joins TRBV19 to TRBJ1-1; 7 nucleotides align to TRBD1. The CDR3 totals 14 residues. The V segment lost 7 bases and the J segment 0 bases; nucleotides outside the gene matches: 5. Looked up from germline, CDR1 is LNHDA and CDR2 is SQIVND (reference sequence). The CDR3 is CASTTGTVNTEAFF. CDR3 nucleotides: TGTGCCAGTACCACCGGGACAGTGAACACTGAAGCTTTCTTT.

This CDR3 reads CASGSSRESLGNQPQHF. CDR3 nucleotide sequence: TGTGCTAGTGGGAGCTCCCGGGAGAGCCTTGGCAATCAGCCCCAGCATTTT. This sequence joins TRBV12-5 and TRBJ1-5; no firm D call. The germline V gene has CDR1 LGHNT and CDR2 FRNRAP. Trimming removed 6 bases at V and 2 bases at J, with 20 bases between. This CDR3 contains 17 residues. The entire variable domain, with the rest obtained from reference TRBV12-5 and TRBJ1-5, is as follows: DARVTQTPRHKVTEMGQEVTMRCQPILGHNTVFWYRQTMMQGLELLAYFRNRAPLDDSGMPKDRFSAEMPDATLATLKIQPSEPRDSAVYFCASGSSRESLGNQPQHFGDGTRLSIL.

The chain has TRBV5-1 and TRBJ1-1; tentative D call: TRBD1 (5 bases). CDR3 length: 15 amino acids. With 0 bases removed from V and 3 bases from J, the gap between germline ends came to 12 bases. Germline-derived CDR1 and CDR2 are SGHRS and YFSETQ. The CDR3 loop reads CASSLESPRDTEAFF. CDR3 nucleotide sequence: TGCGCCAGCAGCTTGGAAAGCCCCAGGGACACTGAAGCTTTCTTT.

This clone was observed a single time. The genes are TRBV7-9 and TRBJ1-5; the D gene is possibly TRBD1 (5 bases). CDR3 length: 14 amino acids. V was shortened by 0 bases and J by 2 bases, with 5 bases between the two germline ends. Germline V gene lookup returns CDR1 SEHNR and CDR2 FQNEAQ (reference sequence). The DNA for the CDR3 is TGTGCCAGCAGCTTAGCAGGGGGCAATCAGCCCCAGCATTTT. Translated, it gives CASSLAGGNQPQHF. Together with reference TRBV7-9 and TRBJ1-5, the CDR3 gives the full variable domain: DTGVSQNPRHKITKRGQNVTFRCDPISEHNRLYWYRQTLGQGPEFLTYFQNEAQLEKSRLLSDRFSAERPKGSFSTLEIQRTEQGDSAMYLCASSLAGGNQPQHFGDGTRLSIL.

This clone was counted only a few times. This chain joins TRBV30 and TRBJ2-3; no clear D gene. The ends were cut back, 0 bases at V and 0 bases at J, with 16 bases in the middle. The CDR3 runs 17 residues. The germline V gene encodes CDR1 GTSNPN and CDR2 SVGIG (reference sequence). DNA for the CDR3: TGTGCCTGGAGTGTAGTCGGTTATCAAACTAGCACAGATACGCAGTATTTT. This sequence encodes CAWSVVGYQTSTDTQYF.

In nucleotides, the CDR3 is TGTGCCAGCAGCCCACAGGGCAGTAGCTCCTACGAGCAGTACTTC. Its protein product is CASSPQGSSSYEQYF. The V gene is TRBV5-6, the J gene TRBJ2-7; a weak D match, TRBD1 (6 bases). The germline V and J ends were trimmed by 4 bases and 0 bases, with 14 bases remaining between them. Germline V gene lookup returns CDR1 SGHDT and CDR2 YYEEEE. The CDR3 covers 15 residues.

This sequence joins TRBV25-1 and TRBJ2-1; possible D gene TRBD2, 6 bases. Trimming removed 2 bases at V and 7 bases at J, with 15 bases between. This CDR3 comprises 15 residues. CDR1 is MGHDK, CDR2 SYGVNS, per germline. The CDR3 coding sequence is TGTGCCAGCAGTGAAAGTATAGGAGGGAGGAATGAGCAGTTCTTC. Its protein is CASSESIGGRNEQFF.

The chain uses TRBV19 and TRBJ2-5; 7 bases line up with TRBD1. Germline CDR1 and CDR2: LNHDA and SQIVND (reference sequence). V trimming: 4 bases; J trimming: 2 bases; junction bases outside the gene matches: 7. This CDR3 region has 15 residues. CDR3 residues: CASSKRTGDQETQYF. In DNA, the CDR3 is TGTGCCAGTAGTAAAAGGACAGGTGATCAAGAGACCCAGTACTTC.

The chain recombines TRBV9 with TRBJ2-6; 11 nucleotides agree with TRBD2. After removal of 3 bases from V and 2 bases from J, the junction contained 7 bases not matched to a gene. Germline CDR1 and CDR2: SGDLS and YYNGEE. There are 18 residues in the CDR3. The CDR3, as DNA: TGTGCCAGCAGCGCCCCCCTAGCGGGAGGAACTGGGGCCAACGTCCTGACTTTC. Its translation is CASSAPLAGGTGANVLTF.

The genes are TRBV7-2 and TRBJ1-1; 12 bases are shared with TRBD1. V gave up 3 bases and J gave up 3 bases; unmatched junction bases: 5. The CDR3 is 16 residues long. Germline CDR1 SGHTA, CDR2 FQGNSA. Here the CDR3 DNA reads TGTGCCAGCAGCTTGGGGACAGGGGGCAGGCACACTGAAGCTTTCTTT. Its protein is CASSLGTGGRHTEAFF.

This chain uses TRBV19 with TRBJ2-7, with a tentative D call TRBD2 (6 bases). CDR1 LNHDA and CDR2 SQIVND come from the germline V gene (reference sequence). There are 13 residues in the CDR3. V was shortened by 8 bases and J by 1 base, with 12 bases between the two germline ends. This CDR3 reads CASGAGMSYEQYF. In DNA form, the CDR3 reads TGTGCCAGTGGGGCGGGGATGTCCTACGAGCAGTACTTC.

This sequence joins TRBV30 and TRBJ1-2; D ambiguous. Trimming left V 2 bases short and J 8 bases short, with 15 bases between. The CDR3 covers 13 residues. Per germline, CDR1 GTSNPN and CDR2 SVGIG (reference sequence). CDR3 sequence: CAWSTTEDRGYTF. The CDR3 DNA sequence: TGTGCCTGGAGTACCACCGAGGATCGGGGCTACACCTTC.

The chain links TRBV7-6 to TRBJ2-3, with D possibly matching TRBD2 (6 bases). V was shortened by 1 base and J by 2 bases, with 16 bases between the two germline ends. Germline V gene sequence: CDR1 SGHVS, CDR2 FNYEAQ. This CDR3 has 17 residues. The CDR3 bases are TGTGCCAGCAGCTTAGAGTGGCGGGGAAAGCTCACAGATACGCAGTATTTT. Translated, it gives CASSLEWRGKLTDTQYF.

In this sample, this clone turned up a few times. The chain uses TRBV6-6 and TRBJ2-1; 12 positions match TRBD2. This CDR3 region has 15 residues. Germline lookup yields CDR1 MNHNY and CDR2 SVGAGI (reference sequence). J lost 6 bases, V lost 0 bases, and 0 bases had no gene match. As DNA, the CDR3 is TGTGCCAGCAGTTACTCGACTAGCGGGAGCAATGAGCAGTTCTTC. The encoded protein is CASSYSTSGSNEQFF.

The chain employs TRBV5-4 and TRBJ2-1; D uncertain. Trimming took off 1 base at V and 4 bases at J, with 15 bases between the two ends. The CDR3 sequence is 16 residues long. Germline V lookup: CDR1 SGHNT, CDR2 YYREEE (reference sequence). The chain's CDR3 is CASSLPGLLSYNEQFF. In DNA form, the CDR3 reads TGTGCCAGCAGCTTGCCTGGGCTTCTTAGTTACAATGAGCAGTTCTTC. Variable domain in full (rest from reference TRBV5-4 and TRBJ2-1): ETGVTQSPTHLIKTRGQQVTLRCSSQSGHNTVSWYQQALGQGPQFIFQYYREEENGRGNFPPRFSGLQFPNYSSELNVNALELDDSALYLCASSLPGLLSYNEQFFGPGTRLTVL.

The chain links TRBV4-3 to TRBJ1-1; 7 bases are a match to TRBD1. The CDR3 runs to 18 residues. Germline CDR1 and CDR2: LGHNA and YSLEER. V trimming: 1 base; J trimming: 0 bases; junction bases outside the gene matches: 11. CDR3 loop: CASSQALSRGEMNTEAFF. The CDR3 DNA sequence: TGCGCCAGCAGCCAAGCACTAAGCAGGGGGGAGATGAACACTGAAGCTTTCTTT.

The chain combines TRBV5-1 with TRBJ1-4; 7 bases are a match to TRBD1. The CDR3 loop spans 13 amino acids. From germline, CDR1 is SGHRS and CDR2 YFSETQ. V trimming: 5 bases; J trimming: 8 bases; junction bases outside the gene matches: 6. CDR3 sequence (DNA): TGCGCCAGCAGGGCAGGGGGTGAGGAAAAACTGTTTTTT. Translating it yields CASRAGGEEKLFF. Combining the CDR3 with reference TRBV5-1 and TRBJ1-4 gives the whole variable domain KAGVTQTPRYLIKTRGQQVTLSCSPISGHRSVSWYQQTPGQGLQFLFEYFSETQRNKGNFPGRFSGRQFSNSRSEMNVSTLELGDSALYLCASRAGGEEKLFFGSGTQLSVL.